Below are 9 T cell receptor beta chains sequenced from a single sample in a study of beta chain features in type 1 diabetes. Expressed TCRB transcripts were sequenced because the entire RNA isolate underwent reverse transcription. This table comes from immunoSEQ multiplex PCR, and its TCRdb copy is limited to in-frame clones, with some not included. The sample has about 140,000 clones, about 9.1% seen once; the top ten hold less than 0.85%. Source material: central memory CD4+ T cells from blood. These receptors were taken from a woman between 40 and 55 years old in good health.

The chain employs TRBV5-1 and TRBJ2-5; tentative D call: TRBD1 (6 bases). Trimming pared 4 bases from V and 3 bases from J, leaving 16 bases between. The V gene's germline CDR1 is SGHRS and CDR2 YFSETQ. The CDR3 runs 15 residues. CDR3 sequence: CASSPLLGAEETQYF. CDR3 nucleotides: TGCGCCAGCAGCCCTTTACTGGGGGCCGAAGAGACCCAGTACTTC.

This chain joins TRBV7-9 and TRBJ1-4; D may be TRBD1 (5 bases). This CDR3 contains 14 residues. Per germline, CDR1 SEHNR and CDR2 FQNEAQ (reference sequence). V dropped 3 bases and J dropped 8 bases, with 13 bases sitting between them. CDR3 sequence: CASSLGRRGEKLFF. CDR3 nucleotide sequence: TGTGCCAGCAGCTTGGGACGGCGGGGAGAAAAACTGTTTTTT. The whole variable domain, remainder taken from reference TRBV7-9 and TRBJ1-4, is DTGVSQNPRHKITKRGQNVTFRCDPISEHNRLYWYRQTLGQGPEFLTYFQNEAQLEKSRLLSDRFSAERPKGSFSTLEIQRTEQGDSAMYLCASSLGRRGEKLFFGSGTQLSVL.

The chain uses TRBV27 and TRBJ1-3; 7 bases line up with TRBD1. The CDR3 covers 13 residues. The germline V gene has CDR1 MNHEY and CDR2 SMNVEV (reference sequence). V shed 7 bases, J shed 4 bases, and the junction held 4 bases outside the gene matches. CDR3 coding DNA: TGTGCCAGCACAACAGGGGTCGGAAACACCATATATTTT. This encodes CASTTGVGNTIYF.

V gene TRBV4-2 combines with J gene TRBJ1-1; a possible D gene is TRBD1 (5 bases). V was clipped by 0 bases and J by 4 bases, with 12 bases between them. Germline CDR1 is LGHNA and CDR2 is YNFKEQ. This CDR3 is built from 15 residues. The CDR3 DNA follows: TGTGCCAGCAGCCAAGATTGGGTCGGGGGCACTGAAGCTTTCTTT. Protein: CASSQDWVGGTEAFF.

This clone was recorded a few times. The chain uses TRBV29-1 and TRBJ1-5, with TRBD1 identical over 11 bases. This CDR3 comprises 13 residues. Germline CDR1 is SQVTM and CDR2 is ANQGSEA. V lost 4 bases, J lost 7 bases, and 3 bases stayed unmatched. The CDR3: CSVVGQGDQPQHF. For the CDR3, the DNA is TGCAGCGTTGTGGGACAGGGGGACCAGCCCCAGCATTTT.

The table lists this clone with a few counts. The chain carries TRBV5-1 and TRBJ2-3, with TRBD1 matching over 10 bases. Germline V gene sequence: CDR1 SGHRS, CDR2 YFSETQ. The trim removed 1 base at V and 2 bases at J, leaving 7 bases unmatched. CDR3 length: 17 residues. CDR3 in amino acids: CASSLTPGQGSTDTQYF. CDR3 DNA: TGCGCCAGCAGCTTGACGCCGGGACAGGGGTCCACAGATACGCAGTATTTT.

This clone came up a few times. Additional DNA sequences in this sample encode the identical CDR3. CDR3 sequence reads: CATSRDRGQETQYF. The CDR3 DNA sequence: TGTGCCACCAGCAGGGACAGGGGGCAAGAGACCCAGTACTTC. V gene TRBV15 combines with J gene TRBJ2-5; the match to TRBD1 covers 10 bases. The germline V gene has CDR1 LNHNV and CDR2 YYDKDF (reference sequence). V dropped 3 bases and J dropped 2; count of bases not matched to a gene: 0. The CDR3 runs 14 residues.

V gene TRBV7-6 combines with J gene TRBJ2-1, with 8 positions matching TRBD2. The CDR3 is made up of 13 amino acids. V gave up 2 bases and J gave up 10 bases; unmatched junction bases: 4. Germline V gene lookup returns CDR1 SGHVS and CDR2 FNYEAQ. CDR3: CASSLSLAGEQFF. Here the CDR3 DNA reads TGTGCCAGCAGCTTATCCTTAGCGGGGGAGCAGTTCTTC.

This clone was recorded a few times. The V call is TRBV5-6, the J call TRBJ2-3; 10 bases agree with TRBD1. CDR3 length: 15 amino acids. Per germline, CDR1 SGHDT and CDR2 YYEEEE. The V gene end was trimmed by 1 base and the J gene end by 3 bases; junction bases not matched to a gene: 2. The CDR3 bases are TGTGCCAGCAGCTTGAGGACAGGGGGTACAGATACGCAGTATTTT. It encodes CASSLRTGGTDTQYF.